The clone carrying this T cell receptor (beta chain) has a single count. V was cut by 2 bases and J by 10 bases, with 11 bases left in between. Germline CDR1 reads SQVTM; CDR2 reads ANQGSEA. This CDR3 comprises 11 residues. The repertoire was sequenced with immunoSEQ multiplex PCR; TCRdb's copy has only in-frame clones and lacks some. The sample includes tens of thousands of clones, around 90% of them seen just once. This record comes from a study of T cells after somatic rescue of genetic block. The sequenced material came from peripheral blood mononuclear cells (PBMCs). The origin of this receptor is a woman in her late teens or twenties. The chain carries TRBV29-1 and TRBJ1-2; D gene uncertain. The CDR3 spells CSVESGSVYTF. The CDR3 DNA follows: TGCAGCGTTGAATCCGGAAGCGTCTACACCTTC.